Listed here are 3 T cell receptor beta chains from one sample, sequenced in a study of T-cell memory formation after mild COVID-19. Via MiXCR, TCRdb re-called the 5' RACE reads, giving one row per CDR3 protein. The sample consists of under 550,000 distinct CDR3 sequences, approximately 19% of them appearing once. The specimen was PBMCs or a T cell subset sorted from them (not recorded which). The receptors originated from a man aged 18 to 30 who had mild COVID-19 (a few samples of this study predate the infection). Cell type and time point are not known.

This clonotype was seen a few times. The CDR3 nucleotides read TGTGCCAGCAGTTCCGGGACAGGGGCGGGAAAACTGTTTTTT. Encoded protein: CASSSGTGAGKLFF. V is TRBV28 and J is TRBJ1-4, with 10 bases identical to TRBD1. The CDR3 is 14 amino acids. V lost 4 bases to trimming and J lost 10 bases; unmatched junction nucleotides: 6. Per germline, CDR1 MDHEN and CDR2 SYDVKM.

The rearrangement joins TRBV5-1 to TRBJ2-7; 10 nucleotides match TRBD2. J gave up 0 bases and V 4 bases, and 10 bases lay outside the gene matches. The CDR3 is 17 residues long. CDR1 and CDR2 from the germline V gene are SGHRS and YFSETQ. The CDR3 spells CASSITLAGGSSYEQYF. The CDR3 DNA reads as TGCGCCAGCAGCATAACCTTAGCGGGGGGCAGCTCCTACGAGCAGTACTTC.

The J gene is TRBJ1-1, the V gene TRBV18, with no clear D. V lost 3 bases and J 4 bases, leaving 6 bases between the germline ends. CDR1 and CDR2 from the germline V gene are KGHSH and LQKENI. This CDR3 has 12 residues. CDR3 region: CASSPDSTEAFF. As DNA, the CDR3 is TGTGCCAGCTCACCCGATAGCACTGAAGCTTTCTTT.